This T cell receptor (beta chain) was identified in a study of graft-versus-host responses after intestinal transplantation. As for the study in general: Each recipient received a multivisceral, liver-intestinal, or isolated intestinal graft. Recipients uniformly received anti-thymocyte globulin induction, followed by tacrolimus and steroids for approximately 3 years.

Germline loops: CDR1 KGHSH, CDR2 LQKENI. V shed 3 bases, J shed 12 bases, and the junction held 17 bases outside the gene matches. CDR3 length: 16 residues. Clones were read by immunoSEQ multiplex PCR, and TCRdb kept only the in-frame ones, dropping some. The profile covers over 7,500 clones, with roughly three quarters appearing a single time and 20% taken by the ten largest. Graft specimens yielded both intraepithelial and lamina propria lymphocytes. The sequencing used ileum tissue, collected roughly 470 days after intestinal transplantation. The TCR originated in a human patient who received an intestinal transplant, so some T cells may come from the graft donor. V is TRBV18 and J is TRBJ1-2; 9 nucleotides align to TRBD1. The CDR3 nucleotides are TGTGCCAGCTCACCCCCGGGGGGGGGACAGGGAAGAGAGAACACCTTC. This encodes CASSPPGGGQGRENTF.